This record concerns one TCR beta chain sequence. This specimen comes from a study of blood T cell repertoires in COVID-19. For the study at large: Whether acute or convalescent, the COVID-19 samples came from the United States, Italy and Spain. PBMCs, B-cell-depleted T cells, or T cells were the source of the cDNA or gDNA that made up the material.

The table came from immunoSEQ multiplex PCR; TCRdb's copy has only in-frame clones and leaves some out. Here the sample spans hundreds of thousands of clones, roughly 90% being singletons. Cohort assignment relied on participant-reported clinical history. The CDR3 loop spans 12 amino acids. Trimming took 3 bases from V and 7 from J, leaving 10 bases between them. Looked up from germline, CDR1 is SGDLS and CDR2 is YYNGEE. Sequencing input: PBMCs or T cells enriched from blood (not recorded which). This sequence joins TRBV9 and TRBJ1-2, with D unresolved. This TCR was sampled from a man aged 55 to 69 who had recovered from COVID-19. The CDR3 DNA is TGTGCCAGCAGCGCCGGAGAGCCTGGCTACACCTTC. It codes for CASSAGEPGYTF.